A selection of T cell receptor beta chains follows, all from one sample in a study of beta chain features in type 1 diabetes. Sequenced by immunoSEQ multiplex PCR; TCRdb stores in-frame clones only, minus some. The repertoire holds over 90,000 clones, with approximately 30% as singletons. The sequencing input was central memory CD4+ T cells from blood. Receptors were obtained from a woman aged 18-30 years with type 1 diabetes. CDR3s include the opening cysteine and the closing phenylalanine or tryptophan. A D gene is named only where the DNA matches it firmly. Size values are once, few and many counts, or a class for expanded clones, and some rows have none.

D gene	V gene	J gene	clone size	CDR3 DNA	CDR3 protein
NA	TRBV6-5	TRBJ2-3	few	TGTGCCAGCAGTTACATTGGGGGCCGGGATACGCAGTATTTT	CASSYIGGRDTQYF
TRBD1	TRBV6-1	TRBJ2-7	NA	TGTGCCAGCAGTGAAGTTTCGGACAGGAGCTACGAGCAGTACTTC	CASSEVSDRSYEQYF
NA	TRBV2	TRBJ1-4	few	TGTGCCAGCAGAGGGGCCCGGATGGGAACTAATGAAAAACTGTTTTTT	CASRGARMGTNEKLFF
TRBD1	TRBV19	TRBJ1-5	NA	TGTGCCAGTAGTATCCCGGGACAGGGAGCAAATCAGCCCCAGCATTTT	CASSIPGQGANQPQHF
NA	TRBV10-1	TRBJ2-2	NA	TGCGCCAGCAGTGGGGGGACACCGAACACCGGGGAGCTGTTTTTT	CASSGGTPNTGELFF
NA	TRBV21-1	TRBJ2-5	NA	TGTGCCTACAGGAGGGGCAGGGGGCCCCAAGAGACCCAGTACTTC	CAYRRGRGPQETQYF
TRBD1	TRBV9	TRBJ2-1	NA	TGTGCCAGCAGCGTCGCTCCGGGACAGGGGTATGAGCAGTTCTTC	CASSVAPGQGYEQFF
TRBD2	TRBV10-1	TRBJ2-1	NA	TGCGCCAGCAGTAATAGCGGGAGCTATGAGCAGTTCTTC	CASSNSGSYEQFF
TRBD1	TRBV11-3	TRBJ2-1	NA	TGTGCCAGCAGCCCCGGACAGGGGACCTACAATGAGCAGTTCTTC	CASSPGQGTYNEQFF
NA	TRBV7-9	TRBJ1-1	NA	TGTGCCAGCAGCCCTATTTGGGGGACAAACACTGAAGCTTTCTTT	CASSPIWGTNTEAFF
TRBD2	TRBV30	TRBJ2-1	NA	TGTGCCTGGGGACTAGCGGGAGGGTACAATGAGCAGTTCTTC	CAWGLAGGYNEQFF
TRBD1	TRBV11-3	TRBJ2-3	NA	TGTGCCAGCAGAAGGGACAGGCGCACAGATACGCAGTATTTT	CASRRDRRTDTQYF
NA	TRBV21-1	TRBJ1-5	NA	TGTGCCAGCAGCAAAGAGGCAAGGGGCGGGAGTCAGCCCCAGCATTTT	CASSKEARGGSQPQHF
NA	TRBV14	TRBJ2-5	NA	TGTGCCAGCAGCGGTCTCAGCCAAGAGACCCAGTACTTC	CASSGLSQETQYF
TRBD2	TRBV9	TRBJ2-2	NA	TGTGCCAGCAGCGTGCAACTAGCGGGAGCCGGGGAGCTGTTTTTT	CASSVQLAGAGELFF
TRBD2	TRBV7-3	TRBJ2-5	NA	TGTGCCAGCAGCACGTTAGCGGGAGCGCAAGCGACCCAGTACTTC	CASSTLAGAQATQYF
TRBD1	TRBV18	TRBJ2-3	few	TGTGCCAGCTCACCCCGACAGGGGGCGAGCACAGATACGCAGTATTTT	CASSPRQGASTDTQYF
NA	TRBV14	TRBJ2-5	NA	TGTGCCAGCAGCCTGCGACTAGGAGGGGAGACCCAGTACTTC	CASSLRLGGETQYF
TRBD1	TRBV11-2	TRBJ2-5	few	TGTGCCAGCAGCCTACAGGGGGCCGCAGAGACCCAGTACTTC	CASSLQGAAETQYF
TRBD2	TRBV4-1	TRBJ2-5	few	TGCGCCAGCAGCCAGGGGACTACCCAAGAGACCCAGTACTTC	CASSQGTTQETQYF
NA	TRBV5-1	TRBJ1-2	few	TGCGCCAGCAGCAGCGACAGGACTAACTATGGCTACACCTTC	CASSSDRTNYGYTF
NA	TRBV6-6	TRBJ1-1	few	TGTGCCAGCAGTTCTTTCGACACTGAAGCTTTCTTT	CASSSFDTEAFF
NA	TRBV2	TRBJ1-5	few	TGTGCCAGCAGTGAACGGCCTGCCGAGGGCAATCAGCCCCAGCATTTT	CASSERPAEGNQPQHF
TRBD1	TRBV29-1	TRBJ1-2	NA	TGCAGCGTTGGAGTGCCACAGGGGGAGAGGTGGGGCTACACCTTC	CSVGVPQGERWGYTF
NA	TRBV11-2	TRBJ2-5	NA	TGTGCCAGCAGCTATCTGACTGGCGGAGGTAAAGAGACCCAGTACTTC	CASSYLTGGGKETQYF
NA	TRBV2	TRBJ2-3	NA	TGTGCCAGCAGTGAGGGGGCTAGCGGAAGCACAGATACGCAGTATTTT	CASSEGASGSTDTQYF
TRBD2	TRBV28	TRBJ2-7	few	TGTGCCAGCAGTCCCGCTGGACTAGCGGGGGCCTACGAGCAGTACTTC	CASSPAGLAGAYEQYF
NA	TRBV28	TRBJ2-1	NA	TGTGCCAGCAGTCCGCCAGGGTTTGAGCAGTTCTTC	CASSPPGFEQFF
NA	TRBV29-1	TRBJ1-1	few	TGCAGCGTTCACCAGGGTGGCACTGAAGCTTTCTTT	CSVHQGGTEAFF
TRBD1	TRBV19	TRBJ1-1	NA	TGTGCCAGTAGTACTCGGACAGGGCCGGCGGGCACTGAAGCTTTCTTT	CASSTRTGPAGTEAFF
TRBD1	TRBV5-4	TRBJ1-2	NA	TGTGCCAGCAGCTCCGGGACAGGGGCCTATGGCTACACCTTC	CASSSGTGAYGYTF
NA	TRBV14	TRBJ2-3	NA	TGTGCCAGCAGCCAAGCGGTGTCCACTCTTAGCACAGATACGCAGTATTTT	CASSQAVSTLSTDTQYF
TRBD2	TRBV5-1	TRBJ2-3	NA	TGCGCCAGCAGCTTGGCGGGAGGGCCCACAGATACGCAGTATTTT	CASSLAGGPTDTQYF